The next 27 T cell receptor beta chains were all read from a single sample in a study of shared clonotypes between healthy human individuals. CD45RO-negative, CCR7-selected cells formed the naive CD8 fraction, which excluded terminally differentiated effector memory CD45RA+ cells. Profiling relied on immunoSEQ multiplex PCR, and the TCRdb table lists in-frame clones only, not all of them. Of millions of clones in the sample, about 94% are singletons; the top ten hold 0.85% to 1.3%. The sequenced sample was naive CD8+ T cells sorted from blood. These receptors came from a man aged 18-30 years in good health.

This sequence joins TRBV21-1 and TRBJ2-7; the table's TRBD1 call for D was not verified on the DNA. TRBV21-1 is listed as a pseudogene. CDR3 length equals 16 residues. CDR3 nucleotide sequence: TGTGCCAGCAGCAAAGACGGCAGGGATGGCGACTACGAGCAGTACTTC. Translated: CASSKDGRDGDYEQYF.

The chain's CDR3 is CASSYPNEQFF. The CDR3 nucleotides read TGTGCCAGCAGTTATCCCAATGAGCAGTTCTTC. This chain joins TRBV28 and TRBJ2-1; no clear D. Germline loops: CDR1 MDHEN, CDR2 SYDVKM. This CDR3 comprises 11 residues. The V end was cut by 4 bases, the J end by 6 bases, with 4 bases between.

The chain uses TRBV15 and TRBJ2-7; 7 bases map to TRBD1. Germline CDR1 is LNHNV and CDR2 is YYDKDF (reference sequence). J lost 3 bases, V lost 1 base, and 3 bases had no gene match. The CDR3 runs to 14 residues. The CDR3 is CATSRVGDSYEQYF. CDR3 sequence (DNA): TGTGCCACCAGCAGAGTTGGGGACAGCTACGAGCAGTACTTC.

V is TRBV7-9 and J is TRBJ1-4; D is uncertain. The CDR3 sequence is 15 residues long. CDR1 and CDR2 from the germline V gene are SEHNR and FQNEAQ (reference sequence). Trimming cost V 5 bases and J 5 bases, with 15 bases left between them. CDR3 protein: CASSQEVTGNEKLFF. For the CDR3, the DNA is TGTGCCAGCAGCCAAGAGGTGACCGGAAATGAAAAACTGTTTTTT.

The J gene is TRBJ2-7, the V gene TRBV19; D ambiguous. Germline-derived CDR1 and CDR2 are LNHDA and SQIVND (reference sequence). V was cut by 4 bases and J by 2 bases, with 15 bases left in between. This CDR3 has 15 residues. The CDR3 is CASSNGPHGAYEQYF. DNA for the CDR3: TGTGCCAGTAGTAACGGACCGCATGGGGCCTACGAGCAGTACTTC. The full variable domain, rest sourced from reference TRBV19 and TRBJ2-7, is DGGITQSPKYLFRKEGQNVTLSCEQNLNHDAMYWYRQDPGQGLRLIYYSQIVNDFQKGDIAEGYSVSREKKESFPLTVTSAQKNPTAFYLCASSNGPHGAYEQYFGPGTRLTVT.

The chain uses TRBV6-5 and TRBJ1-5; the D gene is possibly TRBD1 (5 bases). Germline V gene lookup returns CDR1 MNHEY and CDR2 SVGAGI. This CDR3 is built from 15 residues. Trimming stripped 5 bases from V and 9 bases from J, with 20 bases between. This CDR3 is CASSPGTVIRGPQHF. The DNA for the CDR3 is TGTGCCAGCAGTCCCGGGACGGTCATCCGAGGGCCCCAGCATTTT.

The chain carries TRBV6-5 and TRBJ1-2, with D perhaps matching TRBD1 (6 bases). Germline V gene sequence: CDR1 MNHEY, CDR2 SVGAGI. The CDR3 spans 15 residues. The V and J ends lost 0 bases and 5 bases respectively, with 13 bases between them. CDR3 sequence reads: CASSYSGRGDYGYTF. The CDR3 DNA is TGTGCCAGCAGTTACTCGGGCAGGGGAGATTATGGCTACACCTTC.

This sequence joins TRBV5-1 and TRBJ2-1; no firm D call. The CDR3 is 14 residues long. Germline CDR1 is SGHRS and CDR2 is YFSETQ. Between the trimmed V and J ends, which lost 3 bases and 4 bases, there was a span of 11 bases. The CDR3 reads CASSYETPYNEQFF. As DNA, the CDR3 is TGCGCCAGCAGCTACGAGACTCCGTACAATGAGCAGTTCTTC. The whole variable domain, remainder taken from reference TRBV5-1 and TRBJ2-1, is KAGVTQTPRYLIKTRGQQVTLSCSPISGHRSVSWYQQTPGQGLQFLFEYFSETQRNKGNFPGRFSGRQFSNSRSEMNVSTLELGDSALYLCASSYETPYNEQFFGPGTRLTVL.

Here the CDR3 reads CASRRDLNTEAFF. The CDR3 nucleotides are TGTGCCAGCCGCCGGGACTTGAACACTGAAGCTTTCTTT. This chain joins TRBV5-5 and TRBJ1-1, with D tentatively TRBD1 (5 bases). CDR3 length: 13 residues. Germline CDR1 and CDR2: SGHKS and YYEKEE (reference sequence). V lost 7 bases, J lost 0 bases, and 10 bases lay in between. Full variable domain (outside the CDR3, taken from reference TRBV5-5 and TRBJ1-1): DAGVTQSPTHLIKTRGQQVTLRCSPISGHKSVSWYQQVLGQGPQFIFQYYEKEERGRGNFPDRFSARQFPNYSSELNVNALLLGDSALYLCASRRDLNTEAFFGQGTRLTVV.

The genes are TRBV5-1 and TRBJ2-5; D ambiguous. V was shortened by 4 bases and J by 0 bases, with 10 bases between the two germline ends. The length of the CDR3 is 14 residues. The germline V gene encodes CDR1 SGHRS and CDR2 YFSETQ. The DNA for the CDR3 is TGCGCCAGCAGCCCAGGACGGGACCAAGAGACCCAGTACTTC. Protein sequence: CASSPGRDQETQYF. Full variable domain (missing parts from reference TRBV5-1 and TRBJ2-5): KAGVTQTPRYLIKTRGQQVTLSCSPISGHRSVSWYQQTPGQGLQFLFEYFSETQRNKGNFPGRFSGRQFSNSRSEMNVSTLELGDSALYLCASSPGRDQETQYFGPGTRLLVL.

The chain uses TRBV30 and TRBJ2-7; D is unclear. Germline CDR1 and CDR2: GTSNPN and SVGIG (reference sequence). Trimming cost V 1 base and J 6 bases, with 10 bases left between them. The CDR3 is 12 residues long. The CDR3 here is CAWSAKSGEQYF. The DNA for the CDR3 is TGTGCCTGGAGTGCCAAGTCTGGCGAGCAGTACTTC.

To note about this clone: Its ends do not fully match the called genes, so a read error is possible. This chain uses TRBV27 with TRBJ1-6; 8 nucleotides line up with TRBD1. Germline V gene data show CDR1 as MNHEY and CDR2 as SMNVEV (reference sequence). The CDR3 is 15 residues long. CDR3 nucleotide sequence: TGTGCCAACAGTTTGGGACAGGCGTATAATTCACCCCTCCACTTT. Protein product: CANSLGQAYNSPLHF.

The genes are TRBV28 and TRBJ2-7, with D hard to call. Trimming stripped 4 bases from V and 6 bases from J, with 13 bases between. Germline V CDR1 and CDR2: MDHEN, SYDVKM. The CDR3 length is 13 residues. The CDR3 sequence is CASSYFLGGEQYF. The CDR3 region has the DNA TGTGCCAGCAGTTATTTCTTGGGTGGCGAGCAGTACTTC.

A note on this clone: The sample has other DNA sequences that encode this CDR3 too. V is TRBV9 and J is TRBJ2-2; the match to TRBD2 covers 9 bases. The junction had 0 bases not matched to a gene; V was cut back by 1 base and J by 5 bases. Germline V gives CDR1 SGDLS, CDR2 YYNGEE. This CDR3 spans 14 amino acids. The CDR3 DNA follows: TGTGCCAGCAGCGTAACTAGCGGGACCGGGGAGCTGTTTTTT. This encodes CASSVTSGTGELFF.

The chain is built from TRBV4-1 and TRBJ1-3; D is ambiguous. V was shortened by 8 bases and J by 0 bases, with 14 bases between the two germline ends. The CDR3 is 15 amino acids. CDR1 MGHRA and CDR2 YSYEKL come from the germline V gene. DNA of the CDR3: TGCGCCAGCGGGAGGGAGGAGTACTCTGGAAACACCATATATTTT. It specifies CASGREEYSGNTIYF.

This clone was seen a single time. V is TRBV27 and J is TRBJ2-1; TRBD2 agrees at 10 bases. V dropped 2 bases and J dropped 5; count of bases not matched to a gene: 12. Germline CDR1 is MNHEY and CDR2 is SMNVEV (reference sequence). The CDR3 has 18 amino acids. CDR3 region: CASSLTPSLAGVDNEQFF. Written as DNA, the CDR3 is TGTGCCAGCAGTTTAACTCCATCCCTAGCGGGAGTTGACAATGAGCAGTTCTTC.

CDR3 protein: CASSSESNEQFF. The CDR3 DNA reads TGTGCCAGCAGCTCCGAATCGAATGAGCAGTTCTTC. The rearrangement links TRBV7-8 to TRBJ2-1; unclear D gene. The germline V gene encodes CDR1 SGHVS and CDR2 FQNEAQ. The V end was cut by 4 bases, the J end by 7 bases, with 8 bases between. The CDR3 loop spans 12 amino acids.

In DNA form, the CDR3 reads TGTGCCAGCAGTCTATTACAGGGTCGCACTGAAGCTTTCTTT. It translates to CASSLLQGRTEAFF. The chain couples TRBV27 to TRBJ1-1, with D possibly TRBD1 on 6 matching bases. CDR1 is MNHEY, CDR2 SMNVEV, per germline (reference sequence). The CDR3 consists of 14 residues. Between the trimmed V and J ends, which lost 5 bases and 4 bases, there was a span of 14 bases.

The gene calls are TRBV7-2 and TRBJ1-2, with D hard to call. The CDR3 covers 16 residues. V lost 1 base, J lost 8 bases, and 20 bases lay in between. CDR1 SGHTA and CDR2 FQGNSA come from the germline V gene. The CDR3 sequence: CASSLDKVWAVGGYTF. CDR3 in DNA: TGTGCCAGCAGCTTAGATAAGGTTTGGGCAGTTGGCGGCTACACCTTC.

This clone was seen just once. The CDR3, as DNA: TGTGCCAGCATCGGTGGGATGAACACTGAAGCTTTCTTT. Its protein product is CASIGGMNTEAFF. The J gene is TRBJ1-1, the V gene TRBV6-5; D remains ambiguous. The CDR3 length is 13 residues. Germline V gene data show CDR1 as MNHEY and CDR2 as SVGAGI. Trimming shortened V by 7 bases and J by 0 bases, and 9 bases separated the two germline ends.

CDR3 DNA sequence: TGTGCCAGCAGCACCGCGGAACGCACCGGGGAGCTGTTTTTT. Its protein is CASSTAERTGELFF. V is TRBV5-8 and J is TRBJ2-2; no definite D call. The CDR3 length is 14 residues. The V end lost 4 bases, the J end lost 4 bases, and 11 bases lay between the germline ends. CDR1 and CDR2 (germline): SGHTS, YDEGEE.

The chain employs TRBV21-1 and TRBJ1-6; the DNA was not used to check the table's D call, TRBD1. TRBV21-1 is an annotated pseudogene. The CDR3 has 18 amino acids. The CDR3 DNA follows: TGTGCCAGCAGCACCGGACAGGGTTCGACCCTGCGTAATTCACCCCTCCACTTT. This gives the protein CASSTGQGSTLRNSPLHF.

V usage is TRBV29-1 and J usage is TRBJ2-5; D is unclear. The germline V and J ends were trimmed by 2 bases and 0 bases, with 7 bases remaining between them. Germline CDR1 is SQVTM and CDR2 is ANQGSEA. The CDR3 length is 13 residues. In DNA form, the CDR3 reads TGCAGCGTTGAACACCAAAACCAAGAGACCCAGTACTTC. Its protein product is CSVEHQNQETQYF.

This chain connects TRBV12-2 to TRBJ1-5; no DNA check was done on the table's D call, TRBD1. TRBV12-2 is noted as a pseudogene. CDR3 length: 14 residues. Here the CDR3 DNA reads TGTGCAAGTCGCTCCGCGTACAGGGATCAGCCCCAGCATTTT. It yields the protein CASRSAYRDQPQHF.

The rearrangement uses TRBV5-6 and TRBJ2-5; 10 bases are a match to TRBD1. This CDR3 contains 17 residues. With V trimmed by 1 base and J by 4 bases, 10 bases remained unmatched. Germline V CDR1 and CDR2: SGHDT, YYEEEE. Here the CDR3 reads CASSLYPPGQGRETQYF. In DNA, the CDR3 is TGTGCCAGCAGCTTGTACCCCCCGGGACAGGGGAGAGAGACCCAGTACTTC.

The chain employs TRBV4-3 and TRBJ2-4, with TRBD1 as a possible D gene (6 bases). This CDR3 region has 17 residues. Germline CDR1 and CDR2: LGHNA and YSLEER. Trimming left V 0 bases short and J 0 bases short, with 12 bases between. CDR3 protein: CASSQDSTGLAKNIQYF. CDR3 sequence (DNA): TGCGCCAGCAGCCAAGATAGTACAGGGCTAGCCAAAAACATTCAGTACTTC.

In DNA form, the CDR3 reads TGTGCCAGCAGCTTAATGTCAGGGGACAGGGGGGAAGAGACCCAGTACTTC. Amino acids: CASSLMSGDRGEETQYF. The chain is built from TRBV13 and TRBJ2-5, with TRBD1 identical over 11 bases. The CDR3 is 17 amino acids. J gave up 3 bases and V 2 bases, and 8 bases lay outside the gene matches. CDR1 is PRHDT and CDR2 is FYEKMQ in the germline V gene (reference sequence).